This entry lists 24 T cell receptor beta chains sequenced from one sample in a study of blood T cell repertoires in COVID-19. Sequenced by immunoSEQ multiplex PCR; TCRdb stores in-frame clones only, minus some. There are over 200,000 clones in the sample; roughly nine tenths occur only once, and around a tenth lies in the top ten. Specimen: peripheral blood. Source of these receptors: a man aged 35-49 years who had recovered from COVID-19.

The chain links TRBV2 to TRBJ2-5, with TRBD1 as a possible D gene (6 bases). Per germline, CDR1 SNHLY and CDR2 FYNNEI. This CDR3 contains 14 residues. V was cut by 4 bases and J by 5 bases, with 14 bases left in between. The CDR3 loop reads CASSGGLGGETQYF. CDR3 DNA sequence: TGTGCCAGCAGTGGGGGGCTGGGTGGGGAGACCCAGTACTTC.

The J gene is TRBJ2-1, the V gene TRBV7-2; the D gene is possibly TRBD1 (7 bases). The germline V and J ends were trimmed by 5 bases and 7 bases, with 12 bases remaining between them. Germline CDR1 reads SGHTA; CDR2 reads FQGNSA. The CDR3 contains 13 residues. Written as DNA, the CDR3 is TGTGCCAGCAGCCCCCAGGGGGGAAATGAGCAGTTCTTC. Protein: CASSPQGGNEQFF.

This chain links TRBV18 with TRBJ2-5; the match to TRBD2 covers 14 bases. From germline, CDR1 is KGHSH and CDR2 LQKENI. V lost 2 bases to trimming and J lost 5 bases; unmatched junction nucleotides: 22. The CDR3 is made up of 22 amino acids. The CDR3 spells CASSPRVHGTSGRAPDGETQYF. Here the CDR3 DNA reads TGTGCCAGCTCACCAAGGGTTCATGGGACTAGCGGGAGAGCGCCCGACGGGGAGACCCAGTACTTC.

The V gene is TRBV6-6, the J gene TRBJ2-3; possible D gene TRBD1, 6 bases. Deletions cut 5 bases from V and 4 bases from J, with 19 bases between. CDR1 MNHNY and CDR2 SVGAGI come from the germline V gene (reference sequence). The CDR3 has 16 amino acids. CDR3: CASSGPLRGFPDTQYF. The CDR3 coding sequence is TGTGCCAGCAGTGGCCCTCTGAGGGGGTTTCCAGATACGCAGTATTTT.

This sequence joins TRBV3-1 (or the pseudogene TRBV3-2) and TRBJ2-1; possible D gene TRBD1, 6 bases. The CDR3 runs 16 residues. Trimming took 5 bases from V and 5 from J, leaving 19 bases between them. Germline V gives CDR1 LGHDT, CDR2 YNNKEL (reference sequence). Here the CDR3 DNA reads TGTGCCAGCAGCAGGAATACAGGGCCCACACACAATGAGCAGTTCTTC. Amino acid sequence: CASSRNTGPTHNEQFF.

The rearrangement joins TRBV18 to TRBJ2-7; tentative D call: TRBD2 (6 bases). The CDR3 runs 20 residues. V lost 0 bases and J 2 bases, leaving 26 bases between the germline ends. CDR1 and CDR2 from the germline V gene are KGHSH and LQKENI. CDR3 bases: TGTGCCAGCTCACCACCGGTGCGTTCTCGCGGGGCTCGACTTACCTACGAGCAGTACTTC. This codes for CASSPPVRSRGARLTYEQYF.

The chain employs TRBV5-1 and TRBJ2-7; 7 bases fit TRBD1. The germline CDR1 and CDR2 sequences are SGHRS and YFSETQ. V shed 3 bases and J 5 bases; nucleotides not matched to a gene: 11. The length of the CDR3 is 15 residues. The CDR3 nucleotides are TGCGCCAGCAGCTCCCAGGGGACAGCCGGGGACGAGCAGTACTTC. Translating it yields CASSSQGTAGDEQYF. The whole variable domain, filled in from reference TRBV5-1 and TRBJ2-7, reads KAGVTQTPRYLIKTRGQQVTLSCSPISGHRSVSWYQQTPGQGLQFLFEYFSETQRNKGNFPGRFSGRQFSNSRSEMNVSTLELGDSALYLCASSSQGTAGDEQYFGPGTRLTVT.

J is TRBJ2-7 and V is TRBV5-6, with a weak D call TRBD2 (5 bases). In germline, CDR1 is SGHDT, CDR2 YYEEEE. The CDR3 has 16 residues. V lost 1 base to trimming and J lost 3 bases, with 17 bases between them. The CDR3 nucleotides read TGTGCCAGCAGCTTGTTTCGGGGAAAACAAGGCTACGAGCAGTACTTC. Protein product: CASSLFRGKQGYEQYF.

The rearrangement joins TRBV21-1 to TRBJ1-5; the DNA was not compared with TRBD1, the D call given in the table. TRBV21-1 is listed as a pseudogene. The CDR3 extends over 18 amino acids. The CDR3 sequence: CASSKTGSRLRSNQPQHF. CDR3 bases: TGTGCCAGCAGCAAAACAGGGTCGAGGTTGCGTAGCAATCAGCCCCAGCATTTT.

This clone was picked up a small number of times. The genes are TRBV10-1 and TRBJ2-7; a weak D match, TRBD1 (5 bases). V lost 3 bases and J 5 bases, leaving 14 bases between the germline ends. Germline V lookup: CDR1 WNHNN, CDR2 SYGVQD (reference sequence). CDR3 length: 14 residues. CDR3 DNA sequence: TGCGCCAGCAGTGAACGCCAGGGTTTACACGAGCAGTACTTC. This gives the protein CASSERQGLHEQYF.

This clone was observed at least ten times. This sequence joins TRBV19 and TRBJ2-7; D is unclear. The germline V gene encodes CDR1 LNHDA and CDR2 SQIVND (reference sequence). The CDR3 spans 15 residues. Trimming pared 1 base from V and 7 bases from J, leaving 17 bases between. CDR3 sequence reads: CASSIGSNQPGEQYF. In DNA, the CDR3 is TGTGCCAGTAGTATAGGTAGCAATCAACCGGGTGAGCAGTACTTC. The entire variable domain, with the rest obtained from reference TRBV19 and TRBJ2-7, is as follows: DGGITQSPKYLFRKEGQNVTLSCEQNLNHDAMYWYRQDPGQGLRLIYYSQIVNDFQKGDIAEGYSVSREKKESFPLTVTSAQKNPTAFYLCASSIGSNQPGEQYFGPGTRLTVT.

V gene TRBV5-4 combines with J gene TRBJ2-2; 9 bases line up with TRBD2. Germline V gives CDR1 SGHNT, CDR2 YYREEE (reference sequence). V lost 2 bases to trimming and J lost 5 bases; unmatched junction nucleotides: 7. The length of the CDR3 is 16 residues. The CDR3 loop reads CASSFGREGRTGELFF. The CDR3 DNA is TGTGCCAGCAGCTTCGGGCGGGAGGGCCGTACCGGGGAGCTGTTTTTT. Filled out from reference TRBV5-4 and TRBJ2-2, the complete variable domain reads ETGVTQSPTHLIKTRGQQVTLRCSSQSGHNTVSWYQQALGQGPQFIFQYYREEENGRGNFPPRFSGLQFPNYSSELNVNALELDDSALYLCASSFGREGRTGELFFGEGSRLTVL.

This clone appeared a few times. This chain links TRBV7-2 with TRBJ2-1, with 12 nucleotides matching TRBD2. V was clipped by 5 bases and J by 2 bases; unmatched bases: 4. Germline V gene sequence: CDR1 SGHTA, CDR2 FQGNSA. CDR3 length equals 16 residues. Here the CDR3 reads CASSLTSGSTYNEQFF. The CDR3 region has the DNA TGTGCCAGCAGCCTGACTAGCGGGAGTACCTACAATGAGCAGTTCTTC.

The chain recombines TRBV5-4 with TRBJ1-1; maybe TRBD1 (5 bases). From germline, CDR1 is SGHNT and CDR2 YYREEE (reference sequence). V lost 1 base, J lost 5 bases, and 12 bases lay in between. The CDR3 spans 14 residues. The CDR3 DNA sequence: TGTGCCAGCAGCTTGAAGGGGCCGAGTACTGAAGCTTTCTTT. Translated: CASSLKGPSTEAFF.

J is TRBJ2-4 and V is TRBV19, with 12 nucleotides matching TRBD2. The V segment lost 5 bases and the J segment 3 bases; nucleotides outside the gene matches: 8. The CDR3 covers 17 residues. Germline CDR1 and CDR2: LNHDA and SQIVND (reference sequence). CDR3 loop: CASSDRASGRVKNIQYF. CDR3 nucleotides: TGTGCCAGTAGTGACCGGGCTAGCGGGAGGGTCAAAAACATTCAGTACTTC.

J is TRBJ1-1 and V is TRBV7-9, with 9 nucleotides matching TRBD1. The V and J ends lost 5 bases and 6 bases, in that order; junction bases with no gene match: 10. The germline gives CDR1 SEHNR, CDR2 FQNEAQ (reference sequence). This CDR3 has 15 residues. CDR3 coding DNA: TGTGCCAGCAGCATCCCAACAGGGGGCTGGGCTGAAGCTTTCTTT. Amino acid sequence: CASSIPTGGWAEAFF. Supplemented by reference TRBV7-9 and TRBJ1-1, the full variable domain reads DTGVSQNPRHKITKRGQNVTFRCDPISEHNRLYWYRQTLGQGPEFLTYFQNEAQLEKSRLLSDRFSAERPKGSFSTLEIQRTEQGDSAMYLCASSIPTGGWAEAFFGQGTRLTVV.

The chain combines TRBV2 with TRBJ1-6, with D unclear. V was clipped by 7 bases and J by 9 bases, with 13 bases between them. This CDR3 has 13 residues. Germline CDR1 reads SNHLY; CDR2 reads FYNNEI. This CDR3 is CASKVRAGSPLHF. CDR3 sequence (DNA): TGTGCCAGCAAGGTACGGGCGGGTTCACCCCTCCACTTT.

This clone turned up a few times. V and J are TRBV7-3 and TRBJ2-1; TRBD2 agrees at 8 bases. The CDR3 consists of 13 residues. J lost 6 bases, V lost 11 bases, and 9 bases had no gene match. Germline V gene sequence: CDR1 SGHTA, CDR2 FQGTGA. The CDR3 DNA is TGTGCCCGCCCTAGCGGGTTGACCAATGAGCAGTTCTTC. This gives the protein CARPSGLTNEQFF.

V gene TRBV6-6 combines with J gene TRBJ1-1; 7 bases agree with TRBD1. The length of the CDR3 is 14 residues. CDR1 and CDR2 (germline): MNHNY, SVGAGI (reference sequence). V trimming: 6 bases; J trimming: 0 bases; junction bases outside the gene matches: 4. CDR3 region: CASRGDRMNTEAFF. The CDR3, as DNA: TGTGCCAGCAGGGGGGACAGAATGAACACTGAAGCTTTCTTT.

CDR3 loop: CASSARAGGGTGPETQYF. CDR3 coding DNA: TGTGCCAGCAGCGCCCGAGCCGGGGGGGGGACAGGGCCAGAGACCCAGTACTTC. V usage is TRBV9 and J usage is TRBJ2-5; maybe TRBD1 (9 bases). CDR3 length equals 18 residues. The V gene's germline CDR1 is SGDLS and CDR2 YYNGEE. Trimming took off 3 bases at V and 4 bases at J, with 25 bases between the two ends.

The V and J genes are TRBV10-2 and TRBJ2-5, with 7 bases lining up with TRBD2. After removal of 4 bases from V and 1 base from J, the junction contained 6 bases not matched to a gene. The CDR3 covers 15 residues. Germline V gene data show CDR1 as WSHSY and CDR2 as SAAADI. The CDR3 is CASSVEGGAQETQYF. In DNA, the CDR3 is TGCGCCAGCAGTGTAGAGGGAGGGGCCCAAGAGACCCAGTACTTC.

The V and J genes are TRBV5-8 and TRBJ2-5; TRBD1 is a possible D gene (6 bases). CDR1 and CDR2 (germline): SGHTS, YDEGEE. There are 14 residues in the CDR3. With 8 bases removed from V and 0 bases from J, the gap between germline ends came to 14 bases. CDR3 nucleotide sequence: TGTGCCAGTCAGACAGGAGTTAACCAAGAGACCCAGTACTTC. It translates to CASQTGVNQETQYF.

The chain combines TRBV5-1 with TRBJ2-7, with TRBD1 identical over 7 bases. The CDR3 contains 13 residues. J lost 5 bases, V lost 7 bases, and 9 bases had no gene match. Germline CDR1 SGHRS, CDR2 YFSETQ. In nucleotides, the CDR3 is TGCGCCAGCTCCCGAGGGGGCTACCACGAGCAGTACTTC. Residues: CASSRGGYHEQYF.

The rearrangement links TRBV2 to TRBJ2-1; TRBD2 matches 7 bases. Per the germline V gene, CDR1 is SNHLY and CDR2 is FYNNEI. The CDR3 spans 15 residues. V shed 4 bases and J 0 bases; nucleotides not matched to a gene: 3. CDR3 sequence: CASSGDYASYNEQFF. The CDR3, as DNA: TGTGCCAGCAGTGGGGACTACGCCTCCTACAATGAGCAGTTCTTC.